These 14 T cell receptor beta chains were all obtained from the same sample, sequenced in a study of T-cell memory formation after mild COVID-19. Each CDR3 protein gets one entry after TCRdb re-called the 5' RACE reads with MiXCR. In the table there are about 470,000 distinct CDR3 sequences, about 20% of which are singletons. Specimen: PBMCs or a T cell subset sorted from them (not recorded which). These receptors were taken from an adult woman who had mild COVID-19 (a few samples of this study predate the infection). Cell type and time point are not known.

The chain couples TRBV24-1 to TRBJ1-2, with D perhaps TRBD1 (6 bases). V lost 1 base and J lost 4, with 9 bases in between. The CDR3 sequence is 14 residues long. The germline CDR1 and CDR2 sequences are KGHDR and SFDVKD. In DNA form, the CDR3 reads TGTGCCACCAGTGATTTCGAGGACAGCTATGGCTACACCTTC. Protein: CATSDFEDSYGYTF.

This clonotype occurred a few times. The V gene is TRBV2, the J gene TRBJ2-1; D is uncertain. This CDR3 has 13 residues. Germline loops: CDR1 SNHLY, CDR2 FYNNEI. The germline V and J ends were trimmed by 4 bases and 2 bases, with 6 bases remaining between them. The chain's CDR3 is CASSGGTYNEQFF. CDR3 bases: TGTGCCAGCAGTGGAGGCACCTACAATGAGCAGTTCTTC. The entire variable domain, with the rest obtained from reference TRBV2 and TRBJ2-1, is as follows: EPEVTQTPSHQVTQMGQEVILRCVPISNHLYFYWYRQILGQKVEFLVSFYNNEISEKSEIFDDQFSVERPDGSNFTLKIRSTKLEDSAMYFCASSGGTYNEQFFGPGTRLTVL.

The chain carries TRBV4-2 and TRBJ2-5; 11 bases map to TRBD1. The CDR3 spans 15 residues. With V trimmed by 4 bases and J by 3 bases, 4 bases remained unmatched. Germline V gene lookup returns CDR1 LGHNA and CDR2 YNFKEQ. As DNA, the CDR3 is TGTGCCAGCAGCCGGTGGGGACAGGGGGAAGAGACCCAGTACTTC. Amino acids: CASSRWGQGEETQYF.

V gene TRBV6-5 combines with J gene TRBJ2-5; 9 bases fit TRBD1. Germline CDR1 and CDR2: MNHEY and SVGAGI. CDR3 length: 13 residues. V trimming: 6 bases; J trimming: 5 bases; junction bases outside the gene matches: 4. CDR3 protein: CASSTGGTETQYF. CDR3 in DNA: TGTGCCAGCAGCACAGGGGGCACGGAGACCCAGTACTTC.

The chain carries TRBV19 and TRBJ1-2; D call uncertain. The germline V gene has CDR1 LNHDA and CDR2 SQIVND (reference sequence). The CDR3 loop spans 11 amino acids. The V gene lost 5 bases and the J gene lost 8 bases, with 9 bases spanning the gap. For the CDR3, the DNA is TGTGCCAGTAGTCCCATAGGAGGCTACACCTTC. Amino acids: CASSPIGGYTF.

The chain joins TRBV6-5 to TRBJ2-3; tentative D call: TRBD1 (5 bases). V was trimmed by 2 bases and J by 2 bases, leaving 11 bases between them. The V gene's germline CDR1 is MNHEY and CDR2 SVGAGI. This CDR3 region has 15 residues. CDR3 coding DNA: TGTGCCAGCAGTTACCAAGGACACCCCACAGATACGCAGTATTTT. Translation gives CASSYQGHPTDTQYF.

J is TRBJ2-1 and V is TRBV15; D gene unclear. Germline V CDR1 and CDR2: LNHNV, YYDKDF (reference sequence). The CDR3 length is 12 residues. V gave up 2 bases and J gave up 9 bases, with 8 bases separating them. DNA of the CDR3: TGTGCCACCAGCAGAACCGGGCCTGAGCAGTTCTTC. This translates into CATSRTGPEQFF.

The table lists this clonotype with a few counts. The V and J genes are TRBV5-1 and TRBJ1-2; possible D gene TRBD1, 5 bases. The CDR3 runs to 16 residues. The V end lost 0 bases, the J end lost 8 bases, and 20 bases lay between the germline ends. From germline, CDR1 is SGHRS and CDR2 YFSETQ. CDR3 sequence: CASSLVGQGQGSGYTF. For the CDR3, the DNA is TGCGCCAGCAGCTTGGTAGGTCAGGGCCAAGGGTCCGGCTACACCTTC. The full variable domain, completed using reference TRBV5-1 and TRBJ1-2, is KAGVTQTPRYLIKTRGQQVTLSCSPISGHRSVSWYQQTPGQGLQFLFEYFSETQRNKGNFPGRFSGRQFSNSRSEMNVSTLELGDSALYLCASSLVGQGQGSGYTFGSGTRLTVV.

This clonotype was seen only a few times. CDR3 loop: CASSETGFYEQYF. CDR3 bases: TGTGCCAGCAGTGAAACAGGGTTTTACGAGCAGTACTTC. The J gene is TRBJ2-7, the V gene TRBV6-1; D may be TRBD1 (6 bases). Germline CDR1 and CDR2: MNHNS and SASEGT. The CDR3 has 13 amino acids. The V gene lost 2 bases and the J gene lost 4 bases, with 9 bases spanning the gap.

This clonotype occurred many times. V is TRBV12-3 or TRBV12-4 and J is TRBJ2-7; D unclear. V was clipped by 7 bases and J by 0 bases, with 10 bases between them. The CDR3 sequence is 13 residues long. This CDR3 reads CASNRFGSYEQYF. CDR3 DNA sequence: TGTGCCAGCAACCGGTTTGGCTCCTACGAGCAGTACTTC.

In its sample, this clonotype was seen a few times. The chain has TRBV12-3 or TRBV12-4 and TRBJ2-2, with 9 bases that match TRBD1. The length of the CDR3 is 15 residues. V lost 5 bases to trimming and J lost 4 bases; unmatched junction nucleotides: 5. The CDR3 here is CASSPRQGVTGELFF. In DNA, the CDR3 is TGTGCCAGCAGTCCCCGACAGGGGGTCACCGGGGAGCTGTTTTTT.

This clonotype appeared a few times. The DNA for the CDR3 is TGTGCCAGCTCAACACAGGGGGTAGCTGGGGCCAACGTCCTGACTTTC. Translated: CASSTQGVAGANVLTF. The chain has TRBV18 and TRBJ2-6; 8 nucleotides line up with TRBD1. Germline CDR1 reads KGHSH; CDR2 reads LQKENI. The junction had 5 bases not matched to a gene; V was cut back by 5 bases and J by 2 bases. The CDR3 length is 16 residues.

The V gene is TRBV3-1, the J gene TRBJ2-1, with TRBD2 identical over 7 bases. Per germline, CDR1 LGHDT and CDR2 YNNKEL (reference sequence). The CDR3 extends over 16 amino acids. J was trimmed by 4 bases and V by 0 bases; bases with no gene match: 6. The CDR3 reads CASSQDLLAMYNEQFF. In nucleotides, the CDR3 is TGTGCCAGCAGCCAAGATCTACTAGCGATGTACAATGAGCAGTTCTTC.

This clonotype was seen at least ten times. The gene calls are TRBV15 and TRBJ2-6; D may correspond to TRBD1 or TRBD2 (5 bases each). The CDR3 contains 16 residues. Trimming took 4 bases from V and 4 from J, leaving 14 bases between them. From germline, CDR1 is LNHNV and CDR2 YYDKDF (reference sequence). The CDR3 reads CATSTGRPAGANVLTF. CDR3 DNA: TGTGCCACCAGCACGGGGCGCCCGGCGGGGGCCAACGTCCTGACTTTC.